This T cell receptor beta chain was sequenced for a study of T cells after yellow fever vaccination. Background on the study: For low cell numbers, libraries were made with SMART-Seq v4 Ultra Low Input.

The table lists this clonotype with many counts. TCRdb called the 5' RACE reads again in MiXCR, with one record for every CDR3 protein. The table includes some 120,000 distinct CDR3 sequences, 7.4% detected once. Germline CDR1 reads SNHLY; CDR2 reads FYNNEI. V was pared by 7 bases and J by 5 bases, with 14 bases between. The CDR3 runs 13 residues. Sequencing was performed on CD4+ T cells sorted from PBMCs, taken around 10 days after the first yellow fever vaccination. This TCR was recovered from a man between 18 and 29 years old who received the YFV17D yellow fever vaccine. The V and J genes are TRBV2 and TRBJ2-5, with D perhaps matching TRBD1 (6 bases). The CDR3 sequence: CASKRGSGETQYF. The CDR3 nucleotides read TGTGCCAGCAAGAGGGGGTCGGGGGAGACCCAGTACTTC.